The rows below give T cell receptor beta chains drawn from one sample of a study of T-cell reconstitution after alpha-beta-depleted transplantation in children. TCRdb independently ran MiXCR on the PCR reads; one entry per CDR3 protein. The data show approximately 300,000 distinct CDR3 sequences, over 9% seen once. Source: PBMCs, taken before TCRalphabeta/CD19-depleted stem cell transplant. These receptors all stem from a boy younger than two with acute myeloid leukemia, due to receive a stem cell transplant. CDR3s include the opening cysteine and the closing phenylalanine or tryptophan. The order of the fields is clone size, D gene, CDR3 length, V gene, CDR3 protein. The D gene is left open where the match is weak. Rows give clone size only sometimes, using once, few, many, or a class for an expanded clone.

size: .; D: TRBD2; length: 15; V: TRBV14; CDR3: CASSQPSGFRNEQFF
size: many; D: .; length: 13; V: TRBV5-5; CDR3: CASSSWGAIEQYF
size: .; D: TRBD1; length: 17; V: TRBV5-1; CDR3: CASSLDRGLVGANGLTF
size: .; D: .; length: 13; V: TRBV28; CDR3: CASSSPRSDTQYF
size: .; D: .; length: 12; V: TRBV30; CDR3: CAWSGTNYGYTF
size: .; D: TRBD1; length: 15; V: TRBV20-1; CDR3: CSATPTGRSNQPQHF
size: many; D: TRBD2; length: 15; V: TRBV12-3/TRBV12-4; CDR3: CASSPAGAPYNEQFF
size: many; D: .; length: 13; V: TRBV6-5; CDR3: CASSYAGHYEQYF
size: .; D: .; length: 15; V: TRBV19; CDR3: CASAENRGNTGELFF
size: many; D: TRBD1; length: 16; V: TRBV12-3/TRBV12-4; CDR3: CASSRGPGQGIYEQYF
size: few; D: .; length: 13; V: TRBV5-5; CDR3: CASSLQPGDEQFF
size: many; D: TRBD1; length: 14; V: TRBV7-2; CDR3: CASSWTGEDEKLFF
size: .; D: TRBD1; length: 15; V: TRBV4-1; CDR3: CASSQEERQGNEQYF
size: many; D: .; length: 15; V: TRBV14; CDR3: CASSQARLGTDTQYF
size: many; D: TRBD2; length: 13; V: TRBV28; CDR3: CASLRGVPYEQYF
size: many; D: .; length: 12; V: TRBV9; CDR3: CASSDLLGEAFF
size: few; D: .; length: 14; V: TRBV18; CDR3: CASSPRGVNTEAFF
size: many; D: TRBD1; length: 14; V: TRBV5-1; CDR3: CASSLHRGSYEQYF
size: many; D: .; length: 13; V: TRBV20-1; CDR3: CSARAWTEETQYF
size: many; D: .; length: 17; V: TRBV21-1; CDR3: CASSKESMRDSTDTQYF
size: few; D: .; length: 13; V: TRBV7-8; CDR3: CASSLGGANIQYF
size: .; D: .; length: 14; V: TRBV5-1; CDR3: CASSLASGPGELFF
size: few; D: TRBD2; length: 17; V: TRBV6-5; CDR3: CASRRWTSGRGKDTQYF
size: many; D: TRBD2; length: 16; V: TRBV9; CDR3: CASSVVAGVGTDTQYF
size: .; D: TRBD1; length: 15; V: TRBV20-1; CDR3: CSANFRDRGSYEQYF
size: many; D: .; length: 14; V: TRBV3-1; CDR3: CASSQGRRQETQYF
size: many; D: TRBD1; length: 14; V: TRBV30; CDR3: CAWRTGLSSYEQYF
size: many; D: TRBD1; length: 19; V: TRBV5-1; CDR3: CASSLNIQGALSGANVLTF
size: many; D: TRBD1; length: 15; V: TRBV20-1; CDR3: CSARDAGGRSYEQYF
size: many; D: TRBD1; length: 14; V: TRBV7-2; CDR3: CASSSTGAQQPQHF
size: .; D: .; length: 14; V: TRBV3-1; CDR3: CASSKRDFYNEQFF
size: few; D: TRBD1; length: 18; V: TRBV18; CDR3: CASSPPFPGTAINYGYTF
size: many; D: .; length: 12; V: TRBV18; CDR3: CASSPRVDEQFF
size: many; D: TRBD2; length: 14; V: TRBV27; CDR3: CASRDLAGAYEQYF
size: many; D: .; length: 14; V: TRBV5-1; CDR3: CASSFFSGKETQYF
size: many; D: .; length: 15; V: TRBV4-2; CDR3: CASSLGFTSTDTQYF
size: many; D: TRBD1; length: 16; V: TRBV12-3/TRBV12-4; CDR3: CASSMTGGQGNEKLFF
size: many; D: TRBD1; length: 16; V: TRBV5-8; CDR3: CASSADRGQAKNIQYF
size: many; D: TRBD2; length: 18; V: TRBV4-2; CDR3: CASSQGLAGQERGETQYF
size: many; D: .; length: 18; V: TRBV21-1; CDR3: CASSIYPRDRKNTGELFF
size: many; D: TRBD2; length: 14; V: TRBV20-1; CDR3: CSADLAGANGELFF
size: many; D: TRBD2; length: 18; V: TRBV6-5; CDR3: CASSYIGLAGGPGDTQYF
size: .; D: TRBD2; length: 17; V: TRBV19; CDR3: CASSINSLAGGLGEQFF
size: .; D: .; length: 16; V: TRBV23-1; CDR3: CASRPNAGQDNQPQHF
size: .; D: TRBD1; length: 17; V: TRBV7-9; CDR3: CASSHPTHRGGSDTQYF